This T cell receptor (beta chain) was sequenced during a study of blood T cells in healthy people across ages (dated by TCRdb to 2014 to 2015). Looking at the study overall: In model experiments, template switching captured roughly one uniquely barcoded TCR beta cDNA molecule for every two T cells. To avoid experimental bias, donors of different ages were spread randomly across the sequencing lanes. Age-related changes in TCR beta repertoire diversity were measured in the study by deep sequencing normalized with unique cDNA molecular identifiers. Donors were grouped into four age groups: young (average 16 years), middle-aged (roughly 40), aged (around 60) and long-lived (less than 85). For two donors (one aged 18 to 29 and one aged 80 or older), the study analyzed two additional independent replicas of 1 million unique cDNA reads from the same blood draw.

In the germline V gene, CDR1 corresponds to MGHRA and CDR2 to YSYEKL. V is pruned by 6 bases and J by 5 bases, leaving 9 bases of the junction without a gene match. The CDR3 goes from the cysteine to the phenylalanine over 16 residues. Just CDR3 DNA is preserved here, 48 bases in frame from base 1. Overall results and qualifications from the work: The percentage of naive T cells measured by flow cytometry correlated strongly with observed TCR beta diversity. Estimates of total diversity based on one million sequenced T cells were regarded as lower bounds and as underestimates. Donor CMV infection status was unknown, potentially confounding age-related changes in expanded clonotypes. Because profiling used bulk unsorted PBMCs, naive and antigen-experienced compartments could not be compared conclusively. Observed TCR beta diversity per million T cells fell roughly linearly with age, and a significant reduction was already apparent by age roughly 40. Compared with the aged group, the long-lived group had more naive CD4+ T cells, fewer expanded clones and increased TCR diversity, a pattern suggesting age selection.

Library preparation was by 5' RACE. The sample was run on an Illumina HiSeq 2500. A second PCR of about 7 to 12 cycles was performed with a sample-barcoded 5' primer and a J-beta primer mix. Each TCR beta cDNA molecule received a unique molecular identifier from a template-switch 5' adaptor carrying 12 random nucleotides. Each sample yielded at least 2.5 million CDR3-containing paired-end reads. First-strand cDNA synthesis was performed from all RNA using the Mint cDNA synthesis kit, with priming by a TRBC-specific oligonucleotide. Following uracil-DNA glycosylase treatment, a first 18-cycle PCR with universal primers M1SS and BC2_uni_R was performed on all cDNA. Under the source paper's analysis protocol: Each sample was normalized by randomly selecting 1 million high-quality reads, each carrying a distinct molecular identifier. Reads sharing molecular identifiers were discarded rather than binned into consensus sequences. MiTCR, run with a Q25 quality threshold and the strictest error-elimination algorithm, handled CDR3 identification, clonotype clustering and error correction. A nonparametric unseen species model using Euler transformation provided a lower-bound estimate of total TCR beta diversity. In-frame beta chains were kept once TCRdb had trimmed the public reads at Q25 with fastp and called clones with MiXCR. Each record represents a unique CDR3 protein, reported with the most common genes and DNA among its rows. The V and J calls and clone size come from TCRdb's table, not from the authors' own analysis. The sample table contains roughly 1,500,000 distinct CDR3 sequences; only one count was recorded for 42% of them. Roughly 7.9% of the sample belongs to the ten largest clones.

In the case of this clonotype: Which antigen it targets is not known. Within one base of it there is no much larger clone, and no base qualities were kept.

The donors were 40 or so Caucasian individuals from Russia, aged roughly 6 to 90 years, who were systemically healthy. Ten milliliters of peripheral blood were drawn from each donor into EDTA-treated Vacutainer tubes. Ficoll-Paque density-gradient centrifugation was used to isolate PBMCs, with at least 6.5 million per sample. Total RNA, at least 6 micrograms per sample, was extracted from PBMCs with Trizol reagent. For every donor, an aliquot of PBMCs went through flow cytometry to measure the percentages of naive CD45RAhigh/CD27high T cells. The source is a woman aged 18-29 years in good health. The chain links TRBV4-1 with TRBJ2-3, with 12 bases matching TRBD2. The specimen sequenced was blood. The CDR3 in this case is CASSYVPGLAGDTQYF. The nucleotide sequence reads as follows: TGCGCCAGCAGTTACGTACCGGGACTAGCGGGAGATACGCAGTATTTT.